This TCR beta chain was documented in a study of metastatic and nonmetastatic thyroid tumors (dated by TCRdb to the early 2020s). Regarding the complete study: The researchers compared repertoires between peripheral blood samples and tumor or nodule tissue samples from patients with malignant or benign thyroid disease. Study-wide conclusions, independent of this receptor: In both blood and tumor samples, TCR beta diversity was reported to be significantly higher in malignant tumors than in benign nodules.

Before undergoing thyroid surgery, none of the patients had been given any kind of treatment. Using T-cell receptor beta sequencing, the study looked back at clinical samples from patients collected from 2012 to 2018. Notes on this clone: The target of this receptor is not known. Base qualities are not at hand, and no much larger clone is one base apart.

Library preparation employed PCR. The run used an Illumina HiSeq 4000. The TCR beta-chain CDR3 region of each patient was profiled by high-throughput sequencing. On the study's bioinformatics: A classifier to discriminate distant-metastatic papillary thyroid cancer patients was built from CDR3 differences across clinicopathological groups. To measure repertoire diversity the researchers used the Shannon index, while the Morisita-Horn index served to gauge how similar the tumor and blood repertoires were. The raw public data were reprocessed by TCRdb itself: fastp quality trimming at Q25, MiXCR clonotype calling, in-frame beta chains only. The V and J calls here are based on TCRdb, not the publication. This sample holds some 55,000 clones; 20% were observed only once. The ten largest clones capture 4% to 5% of the sample. There are 19 amino acids in the CDR3, from cysteine to phenylalanine inclusive. The sequence is cut down to CDR3 DNA, 57 bases in frame from base 1. Ends trimmed: V by 0 bases, J by 8 bases; bases unmatched to a gene: 16.

Recombination joined TRBV12-3 or TRBV12-4 with TRBJ2-3; 11 central bases correspond to TRBD2. The receptor comes from a female donor with papillary thyroid cancer or a benign thyroid nodule (not recorded which). Some clones in this sample may be carry-over from other donors' samples. Source material: blood. The DNA is TGTGCCAGCAGTTTAGCCCAGCTTAGCGGGGGGGCTGGGGCGGGTACGCAGTATTTT. This encodes CASSLAQLSGGAGAGTQYF.